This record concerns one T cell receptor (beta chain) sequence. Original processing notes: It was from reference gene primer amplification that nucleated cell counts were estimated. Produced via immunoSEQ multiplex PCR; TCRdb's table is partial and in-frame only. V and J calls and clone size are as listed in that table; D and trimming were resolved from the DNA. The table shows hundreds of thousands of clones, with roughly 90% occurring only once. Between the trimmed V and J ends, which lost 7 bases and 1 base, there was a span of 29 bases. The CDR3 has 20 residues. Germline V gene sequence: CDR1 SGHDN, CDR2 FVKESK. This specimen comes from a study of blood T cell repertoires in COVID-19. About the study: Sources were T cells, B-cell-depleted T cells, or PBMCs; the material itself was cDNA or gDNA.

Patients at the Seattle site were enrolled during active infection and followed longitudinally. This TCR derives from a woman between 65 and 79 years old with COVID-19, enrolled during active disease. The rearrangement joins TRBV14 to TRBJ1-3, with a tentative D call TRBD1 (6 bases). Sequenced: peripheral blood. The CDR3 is CASTPATGLRIARSGNTIYF. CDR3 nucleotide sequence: TGTGCCAGCACCCCAGCTACAGGGTTAAGGATTGCTCGGTCTGGAAACACCATATATTTT. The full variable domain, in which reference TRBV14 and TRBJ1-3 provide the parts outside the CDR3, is EAGVTQFPSHSVIEKGQTVTLRCDPISGHDNLYWYRRVMGKEIKFLLHFVKESKQDESGMPNNRFLAERTGGTYSTLKVQPAELEDSGVYFCASTPATGLRIARSGNTIYFGEGSWLTVV.